This TCR beta chain was recorded in a study of T cells in Graves' hyperthyroidism and ophthalmopathy. The CDR3 has 16 amino acids. Trimming cost V 1 base and J 4 bases, with 13 bases left between them. The germline gives CDR1 LNHNV, CDR2 YYDKDF (reference sequence). Ophthalmopathy patients had Clinical Activity Score at least 3, NOSPECS grade at least 4, duration under 3 months. Uncontrolled infection, other autoimmune disease, pregnancy or lactation disqualified patients from enrolment. RNA transcripts provided the source from which TCR beta CDR3 regions were amplified. In the first-round RT-PCR of the TCR CDR3, the HTBI primer set was used. TCRdb reanalysed the multiplex PCR reads using MiXCR and keeps one entry per CDR3 protein. The sample has hundreds of thousands of distinct CDR3 sequences; less than 25% are singletons.

This clonotype was sampled from a young man with Graves' ophthalmopathy. The sequenced material came from blood. The rearrangement joins TRBV15 to TRBJ2-2; D perhaps matches TRBD2 (6 bases). The CDR3 is CATSRVGGVFTGELFF. The DNA of the CDR3 is TGTGCCACCAGCAGAGTGGGGGGAGTTTTCACCGGGGAGCTGTTTTTT.